This T cell receptor (beta chain) derives from a study of blood T cell repertoires in COVID-19. The wider study: COVID-19 samples collected from the United States, Italy and Spain covered acute and convalescent phases.

TCRdb keeps only in-frame clones here, not all; method: immunoSEQ multiplex PCR. Found here are around 120,000 clones, about 87% of them singletons; the top ten hold 30%. V lost 6 bases, J lost 5 bases, and 22 bases lay in between. The CDR3 sequence is 16 residues long. Germline V CDR1 and CDR2: MNHEY, SVGEGT. This chain connects TRBV6-2 or TRBV6-3 to TRBJ1-1; no clear D gene. Sequenced input: peripheral blood. This clonotype was obtained from a woman in her sixties or seventies with acute or convalescent COVID-19. In DNA, the CDR3 is TGTGCCAGCAGCCCGCCCCCCCGGGTCGTTCGAACTGAAGCTTTCTTT. Protein product: CASSPPPRVVRTEAFF.